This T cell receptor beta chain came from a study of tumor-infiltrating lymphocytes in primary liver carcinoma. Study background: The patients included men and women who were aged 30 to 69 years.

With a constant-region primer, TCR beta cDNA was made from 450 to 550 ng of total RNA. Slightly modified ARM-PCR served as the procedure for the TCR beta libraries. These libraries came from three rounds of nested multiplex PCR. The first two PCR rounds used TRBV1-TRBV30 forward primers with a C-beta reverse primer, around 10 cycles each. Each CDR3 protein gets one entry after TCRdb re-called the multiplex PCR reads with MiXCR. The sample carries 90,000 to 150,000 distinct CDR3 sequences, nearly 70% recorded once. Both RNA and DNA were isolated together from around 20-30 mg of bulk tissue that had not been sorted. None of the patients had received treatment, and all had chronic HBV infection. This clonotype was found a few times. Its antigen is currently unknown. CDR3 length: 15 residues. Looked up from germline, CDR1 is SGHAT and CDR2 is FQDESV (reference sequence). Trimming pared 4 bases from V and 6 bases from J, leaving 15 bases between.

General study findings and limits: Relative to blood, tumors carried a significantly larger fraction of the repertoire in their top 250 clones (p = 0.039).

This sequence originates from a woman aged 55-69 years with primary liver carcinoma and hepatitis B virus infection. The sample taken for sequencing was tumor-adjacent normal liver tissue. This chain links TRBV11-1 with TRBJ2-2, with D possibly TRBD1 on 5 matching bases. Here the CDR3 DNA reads TGTGCCAGCAGCTATACAGGACCTTTCTCCGGGGAGCTGTTTTTT. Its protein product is CASSYTGPFSGELFF.